This T cell receptor (beta chain) was profiled in a study of T cell responses to AZD1222 COVID-19 vaccine. Study-level points and caveats: As reported, nearly half of all spike-specific TCRs target variant regions that are unmutated.

As concerns this clone: What it recognizes is unknown.

Produced via immunoSEQ multiplex PCR; TCRdb's table is partial and in-frame only. Of 130,000 to 150,000 clones listed, 88% are singletons. The sequence derives from an adult in good health. The specimen comprised peripheral blood, sampled on day 0 of AZD1222 vaccination.

Here the CDR3 reads CASSPVGGVGTDTQYF. CDR3 sequence (DNA): TGTGCCAGCTCACCAGTTGGGGGGGTTGGCACAGATACGCAGTATTTT. This rearrangement joins TRBV18 to TRBJ2-3, with 7 bases that match TRBD2. Germline CDR1 and CDR2: KGHSH and LQKENI. After removal of 2 bases from V and 1 base from J, the junction contained 6 bases not matched to a gene. CDR3 size: 16 residues.